This is a list of T cell receptor beta chains from one sample in a study of shared clonotypes between healthy human individuals. Some clones are missing from TCRdb's copy, which holds only in-frame ones; the method was immunoSEQ multiplex PCR. The sample includes about 2.3 million clones, under 95% of them seen just once. Source material: naive CD4+ T cells from PBMCs. The receptors come from a man aged 18 to 35 in good health. Some clones in this sample may be carry-over from other donors' samples. Both conserved end residues are part of each CDR3. D genes are given only for firm matches. Some rows have no size entry. The others give once, few or many, or a class for an expanded clone.

>11|.|TRBV7-9|TRBJ2-7|.
TGTGCCAGCAGATCAGGGTCGGGGCAGTACTTC
CASRSGSGQYF
>15|.|TRBV5-1|TRBJ2-7|TRBD1
TGCGCCAGCAGCCTGGTGGGACAGGGGGTAGGGGAGCAGTACTTC
CASSLVGQGVGEQYF
>14|.|TRBV2|TRBJ2-3|.
TGTGCCAGCAGCACCGGGTACAGCACAGATACGCAGTATTTT
CASSTGYSTDTQYF
>13|.|TRBV28|TRBJ2-7|.
TGTGCCAGCAGTCCCCCAGTTACCTACGAGCAGTACTTC
CASSPPVTYEQYF
>17|once|TRBV28|TRBJ2-7|.
TGTGCCAGCAGTTTCGCCAACGGCAAGGGGAGCTCCTACGAGCAGTACTTC
CASSFANGKGSSYEQYF
>15|.|TRBV9|TRBJ2-6|.
TGTGCCAGCAGGGGCGGGCTTTCCGGGGCCAACGTCCTGACTTTC
CASRGGLSGANVLTF
>14|.|TRBV30|TRBJ2-3|.
TGTGCTTATAAGCCTAGCCCGAGCACAGATACGCAGTATTTT
CAYKPSPSTDTQYF
>14|.|TRBV9|TRBJ2-1|.
TGTGCCAGCAGCGGAGCGGGTGGCTACAATGAGCAGTTCTTC
CASSGAGGYNEQFF
>16|once|TRBV27|TRBJ2-7|TRBD2
TGTGCCAGCACCCCAATCGTAGCGGGAGGGCTCGGCGAGCAGTACTTC
CASTPIVAGGLGEQYF
>12|few|TRBV28|TRBJ1-5|.
TGTGCCAGCAGTTTGTTTAGTCAGCCCCAGCATTTT
CASSLFSQPQHF
>11|.|TRBV29-1|TRBJ2-7|.
TGCAGCACCCGGGACACCTACGAGCAGTACTTC
CSTRDTYEQYF
>14|.|TRBV2|TRBJ2-5|TRBD1
TGTGCCAGCAGGAAGGACAGGGTCCAAGAGACCCAGTACTTC
CASRKDRVQETQYF
>15|.|TRBV4-3|TRBJ2-7|.
TGCGCCAGCAGCCAAGCAATAGGAATTGTCTACGAGCAGTACTTC
CASSQAIGIVYEQYF
>15|once|TRBV7-3|TRBJ2-1|.
TGTGCCAGCAGCTTAAGTACGAGCTCCTACAATGAGCAGTTCTTC
CASSLSTSSYNEQFF
>14|.|TRBV5-4|TRBJ2-7|TRBD1
TGTGCCAGCAGCCAGGACAGGGGATCCTACGAGCAGTACTTC
CASSQDRGSYEQYF
>13|.|TRBV7-8|TRBJ1-2|TRBD1
TGTGCCAGCACGGGACAGACTAACTATGGCTACACCTTC
CASTGQTNYGYTF
>16|.|TRBV6-6|TRBJ1-5|.
TGTGCCAGCAGTTCCCGGGCCCAGGCCAGCAATCAGCCCCAGCATTTT
CASSSRAQASNQPQHF
>14|few|TRBV19|TRBJ1-3|.
TGTGCCAGTAGTTGGACAGCCTCTGGAAACACCATATATTTT
CASSWTASGNTIYF
>14|.|TRBV29-1|TRBJ1-2|.
TGCAGCGTCCCCGTGAGGGGGGAGGTTGGTGGCTACACCTTC
CSVPVRGEVGGYTF
>16|.|TRBV5-1|TRBJ2-7|.
TGCGCCAGCAGCTTGGCTGGAGGGGGCTTCTCCTACGAGCAGTACTTC
CASSLAGGGFSYEQYF
>17|.|TRBV28|TRBJ2-3|TRBD2
TGTGCCAGCAGGGCCGGGGGAGCGGGAGGGCTCACAGATACGCAGTATTTT
CASRAGGAGGLTDTQYF
>12|.|TRBV19|TRBJ1-1|.
TGTGCCAGTAGTATAATGGGGAGCAAAGCTTTCTTT
CASSIMGSKAFF
>14|.|TRBV28|TRBJ2-7|TRBD2
TGTGCCAGCGGAACTAGCGGGAGCTCCTACGAGCAGTACTTC
CASGTSGSSYEQYF
>14|once|TRBV29-1|TRBJ2-1|TRBD2
TGCAGCGGCACGGGACTAGCGGGAGTCAATGAGCAGTTCTTC
CSGTGLAGVNEQFF
>18|.|TRBV10-1|TRBJ1-3|.
TGCGCCAGCAGTGAGTTCCATCCGGACGGATACTCTGGAAACACCATATATTTT
CASSEFHPDGYSGNTIYF
>16|.|TRBV7-9|TRBJ1-5|.
TGTGCCAGCAGCTTAGGACAGGCGGGAGGCAATCAGCCCCAGCATTTT
CASSLGQAGGNQPQHF
>16|.|TRBV9|TRBJ2-5|TRBD1
TGTGCCAGCAGCGGCGCATGGACAGGGGGCGCAGAGACCCAGTACTTC
CASSGAWTGGAETQYF
>16|.|TRBV5-1|TRBJ1-5|TRBD1
TGCGCCAGCAGCCCCGCCCCGACAGGGAGCCATCAGCCCCAGCATTTT
CASSPAPTGSHQPQHF
>15|.|TRBV5-1|TRBJ2-5|TRBD2
TGCGCCTCCTGGGGGGCTAGCGGGAGGATGGAGACCCAGTACTTC
CASWGASGRMETQYF
>14|.|TRBV6-5|TRBJ2-7|.
TGTGCCAGCAGTTACTCAGGGGGTCTGAACGAGCAGTACTTC
CASSYSGGLNEQYF
>14|once|TRBV5-1|TRBJ2-1|.
TGCGCCAGCAGCGCCCAACCTCCCTCTCCTGAGCAGTTCTTC
CASSAQPPSPEQFF
>15|.|TRBV5-1|TRBJ2-5|.
TGCGCCAGCAGCTTGGGGCCCGCACCGGGGGAGACCCAGTACTTC
CASSLGPAPGETQYF
>12|.|TRBV5-6|TRBJ2-2|.
TGTGCCAGCAGCTTCCGGGCCGGGGAGCTGTTTTTT
CASSFRAGELFF
>17|.|TRBV2|TRBJ2-1|TRBD1
TGTGCCAGCAGTGTAACCGCCGGGACAGAGGGCTACAATGAGCAGTTCTTC
CASSVTAGTEGYNEQFF
>15|few|TRBV30|TRBJ1-5|TRBD1
TGTGCCTGGAGTTTCGGGACAGGTGAGGGACAGCCCCAGCATTTT
CAWSFGTGEGQPQHF
>14|.|TRBV9|TRBJ2-1|TRBD2
TGTGCCAGCAGCGTAGTTTCTAGCGGGAATGAGCAGTTCTTC
CASSVVSSGNEQFF
>15|.|TRBV19|TRBJ1-3|.
TGTGCCAGTAGTATCGGCGGGAATCTCGGAAACACCATATATTTT
CASSIGGNLGNTIYF
>18|.|TRBV28|TRBJ1-5|TRBD1
TGTGCCAGCAGTTTATGGGTGGGGGACAGTTGGAGCAATCAGCCCCAGCATTTT
CASSLWVGDSWSNQPQHF
>13|.|TRBV27|TRBJ2-3|.
TGTGCCAGCAGGATCACTGCAACCGATACGCAGTATTTT
CASRITATDTQYF
>16|once|TRBV5-1|TRBJ1-5|TRBD1
TGCGCCAGCAGCTTGGAGGGACAGGGGGCCGGTCAGCCCCAGCATTTT
CASSLEGQGAGQPQHF
>14|.|TRBV18|TRBJ2-7|.
TGTGCCAGCTCATCCCAAACTGGCGACTACGAGCAGTACTTC
CASSSQTGDYEQYF
>13|.|TRBV28|TRBJ1-2|TRBD1
TGTGCCAGCAGTCCCGGGACAGGGGAAGGCTACACCTTC
CASSPGTGEGYTF
>11|.|TRBV28|TRBJ1-1|.
TGTGCCAGCAGTTCGGGGTTTCTAGCTTTCTTT
CASSSGFLAFF
>13|once|TRBV5-1|TRBJ2-7|.
TGCGCCAGCAGCCTTGGACAGTCGGACGAGCAGTACTTC
CASSLGQSDEQYF
>16|once|TRBV15|TRBJ2-1|.
TGTGCCACCAGCAGAGATCCAAAGCGGTACTACAATGAGCAGTTCTTC
CATSRDPKRYYNEQFF
>15|.|TRBV5-1|TRBJ2-3|.
TGCGCCAGCAACTTCATTCCAGATAACCCAGATACGCAGTATTTT
CASNFIPDNPDTQYF
>14|.|TRBV5-1|TRBJ1-1|.
TGCGCCAGCAGCTCCCGCGGAGAGAACACTGAAGCTTTCTTT
CASSSRGENTEAFF
>14|.|TRBV5-4|TRBJ2-5|.
TGTGCCAGCAGCGCGGCGGCAGGGCGTGAGACCCAGTACTTC
CASSAAAGRETQYF
>11|.|TRBV7-6|TRBJ2-5|.
TGTGCCAGCAGCCAAAAAGAGACCCAGTACTTC
CASSQKETQYF
>14|.|TRBV7-9|TRBJ1-1|.
TGTGCCAGCAGCGGCAGACAGGCGAACACTGAAGCTTTCTTT
CASSGRQANTEAFF
>14|.|TRBV5-1|TRBJ2-7|.
TGCGCCAGCAGCTTGGACGAGGGATACTACGAGCAGTACTTC
CASSLDEGYYEQYF
>17|.|TRBV9|TRBJ2-3|TRBD2
TGTGCCAGCACCCCGGGGGGGGGCGGGAGGGCCTTGGATACGCAGTATTTT
CASTPGGGGRALDTQYF
>14|.|TRBV7-9|TRBJ2-3|TRBD1
TGTGCCAGCAGCTTCACAGGGGTGGGAGATACGCAGTATTTT
CASSFTGVGDTQYF